What follows describes a single T cell receptor (beta chain). Its antigen remains unidentified. The library was generated by 5' RACE. Preparation of each TCR library used around 3,500 ng of total RNA. For each sample, cDNA synthesis with SMARTScribe reverse transcriptase was split into eight separate reactions. During cDNA synthesis, template switching was used to introduce unique molecular identifiers that contained a 6-nucleotide sample barcode. TCRalpha and TCRbeta cDNA was amplified in two nested PCRs of about 17 and 10 cycles, and bead purification was carried out after each PCR. Before amplification, the cDNA was treated with uracil DNA-glycosylase and purified using the QIAquick PCR purification kit. The second PCR added Illumina TruSeq-compatible adapters along with sample-specific barcodes. TapeStation and Qubit were used to check library quality and concentration, and roughly 5.5 ng of each library was pooled. Sequencing of the pooled libraries was done on an Illumina HiSeq2500 single-index Rapid Run using custom sequencing primers and 2 x 100 bp reads. Concerning the study's data processing: MiGEC version 1.2.6 was used for UMI-based consensus assembly to correct PCR and sequencing errors. MiXCR version 2.1.1 was used to carry out V(D)J alignment, clonotype assembly and CDR3 extraction. Normalisation of gene usage, clonotype sharing and MAIT/NKT TCR abundance was achieved by analysing the top 1000, 10 000 and 20 000 clonotypes per sample. After downsampling to 27 000 UMIs, diversity was calculated as the inverse Simpson index using the vegan R package. Statistical testing used paired Mann-Whitney U tests on the discordant twin pairs and applied Benjamini-Hochberg correction for multiple testing. Through TCRdb reprocessing, the reads give one entry per CDR3 protein sequence; DNA is omitted. TCRdb assigned the V and J calls; the authors' analysis was not used. The sample table gives some 450,000 distinct CDR3 sequences. In total, the top ten clones hold 2% to 3% of the sample.

This entry is derived from a study of monozygotic twins with inflammatory bowel disease (dated by TCRdb to about 2019). In the study overall: The complete study included about 30 monozygotic twin pairs: 19 IBD-discordant Danish pairs and nine German pairs, of which four were IBD-concordant and five were IBD-discordant. Within discordant pairs, disease-associated traits were sought mainly by comparing IBD patients with their genetically identical healthy co-twins. Each individual had, on average, about 151 000 unique TCRalpha sequences and 181 000 unique TCRbeta sequences available for analysis. What the authors observed across the whole study: Background noise and inter-individual variability may have been introduced into the repertoires by the differing immunosuppressive treatments among patients. TCRbeta repertoire diversity, by inverse Simpson index, was decreased in IBD patients compared with their healthy co-twins. Different T cell subtypes could not be distinguished in the analysis. Fewer clonotypes were shared with other individuals by IBD patients than by healthy twins, most markedly in patients showing signs of disease activity. The results gave no support for a single strong signal or clonotype linked to IBD. Repertoire similarity did not differ between concordant and discordant twins, possibly due to limited statistical power.

CDR1 is given as SGHVS and CDR2 as FNYEAQ, both from the germline V gene. The CDR3 measures 14 amino acids from cysteine to phenylalanine. No DNA was logged. An approximately 2.3 ml peripheral blood sample was drawn into PAXgene tubes per donor and stored at -80°C. Total RNA was isolated from whole blood with the PAXgene blood miRNA kit on an automated QIAcube, without T cell sorting. Peripheral blood from monozygotic twin pairs who were concordant or discordant for inflammatory bowel disease underwent deep TCRalpha and TCRbeta repertoire profiling using unique molecular barcoding. For every twin pair, smoking habits were documented, and each individual was categorised as a current, former or never smoker.

The V and J segments used are TRBV7-6 and TRBJ1-2. Sequencing was performed on blood. This receptor was taken from a human donor with ulcerative colitis or Crohn's disease, or a healthy co-twin of an affected twin (not recorded which). This receptor has the CDR3 CASSRGRLSDGYTF.